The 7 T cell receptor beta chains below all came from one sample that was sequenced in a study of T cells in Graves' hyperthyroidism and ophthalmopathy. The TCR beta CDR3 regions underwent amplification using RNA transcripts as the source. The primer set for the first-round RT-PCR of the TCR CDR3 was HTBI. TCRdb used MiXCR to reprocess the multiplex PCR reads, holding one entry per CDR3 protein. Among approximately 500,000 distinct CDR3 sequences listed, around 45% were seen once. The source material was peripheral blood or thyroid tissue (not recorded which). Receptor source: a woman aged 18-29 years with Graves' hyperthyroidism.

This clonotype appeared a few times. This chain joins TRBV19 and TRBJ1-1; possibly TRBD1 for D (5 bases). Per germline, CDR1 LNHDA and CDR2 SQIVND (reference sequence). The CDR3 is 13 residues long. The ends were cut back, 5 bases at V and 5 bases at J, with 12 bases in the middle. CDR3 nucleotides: TGTGCCAGTAGTCCTACAGGAATGACTGAAGCTTTCTTT. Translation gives CASSPTGMTEAFF.

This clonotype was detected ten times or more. CDR3 bases: TGCAGCGCTGGGGACAGGGGACACCAAGAGACCCAGTACTTC. Its translation: CSAGDRGHQETQYF. The V and J genes are TRBV29-1 and TRBJ2-5, with 10 bases fitting TRBD1. In germline, CDR1 is SQVTM, CDR2 ANQGSEA. The CDR3 contains 14 residues. V shed 7 bases, J shed 0 bases, and the junction held 5 bases outside the gene matches.

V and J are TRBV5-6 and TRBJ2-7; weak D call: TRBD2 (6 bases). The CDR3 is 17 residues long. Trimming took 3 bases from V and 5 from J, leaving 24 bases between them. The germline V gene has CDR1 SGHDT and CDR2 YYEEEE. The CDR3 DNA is TGTGCCAGCAGCTCTACCCGATCCCTCCTAGCGAGGAACGAGCAGTACTTC. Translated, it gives CASSSTRSLLARNEQYF.

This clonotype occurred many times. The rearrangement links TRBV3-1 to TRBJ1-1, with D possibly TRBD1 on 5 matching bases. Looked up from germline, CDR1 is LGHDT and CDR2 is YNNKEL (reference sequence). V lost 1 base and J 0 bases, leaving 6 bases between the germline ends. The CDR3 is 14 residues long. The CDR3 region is CASSQGQMNTEAFF. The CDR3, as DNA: TGTGCCAGCAGCCAAGGACAGATGAACACTGAAGCTTTCTTT.

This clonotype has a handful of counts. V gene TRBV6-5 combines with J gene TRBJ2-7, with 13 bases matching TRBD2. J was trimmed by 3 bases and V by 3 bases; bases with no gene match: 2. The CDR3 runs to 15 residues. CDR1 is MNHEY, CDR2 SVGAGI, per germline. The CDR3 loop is CASSYGLAGVYEQYF. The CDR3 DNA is TGTGCCAGCAGTTATGGACTAGCGGGAGTCTACGAGCAGTACTTC.

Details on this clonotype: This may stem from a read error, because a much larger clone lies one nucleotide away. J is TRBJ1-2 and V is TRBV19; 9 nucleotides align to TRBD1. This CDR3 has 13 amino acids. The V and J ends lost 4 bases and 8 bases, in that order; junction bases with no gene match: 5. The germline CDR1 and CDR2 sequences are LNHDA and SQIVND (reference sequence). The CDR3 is CASSTGTGKGYTF. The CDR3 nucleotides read TGTGCCAGTAGTACGGGGACAGGGAAAGGCTACACCTTC.

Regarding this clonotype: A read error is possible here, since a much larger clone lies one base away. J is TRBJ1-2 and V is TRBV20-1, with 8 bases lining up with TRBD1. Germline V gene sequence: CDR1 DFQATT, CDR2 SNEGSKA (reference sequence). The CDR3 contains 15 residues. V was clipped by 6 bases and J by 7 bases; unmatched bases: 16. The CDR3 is CSATDRAPGGGGYTF. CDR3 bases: TGCAGTGCAACGGACAGGGCCCCGGGCGGGGGTGGCTACACCTTC.